This TCR beta chain appears in the sequencing data of a study of T cell changes during pregnancy in multiple sclerosis. TCRdb's copy holds only in-frame clones and misses some; the assay was immunoSEQ multiplex PCR. The table lists 130,000 or so clones, approximately 93% of them singletons, with roughly 5.7% in the top ten. Trimming at V came to 7 bases and at J to 4 bases, leaving 7 bases not matched to a gene. Per the germline V gene, CDR1 is SQVTM and CDR2 is ANQGSEA. CDR3 length equals 13 residues. A single count supports this clone. The rearrangement joins TRBV29-1 to TRBJ2-5; 9 bases agree with TRBD2. The sample consisted of peripheral blood, taken before pregnancy. This sequence was found in a female donor with multiple sclerosis, enrolled in a pregnancy study. The CDR3 loop reads CSAPREGGETQYF. CDR3 in DNA: TGCAGCGCTCCGCGGGAGGGAGGAGAGACCCAGTACTTC.